The 10 T cell receptor beta chains below come from one sample, sequenced in a study of cytomegalovirus exposure and HLA in healthy donors. Primers included in the PCR were 60 Vbeta and 13 Jbeta primers. The protocol was immunoSEQ multiplex PCR, while the TCRdb copy is restricted to in-frame clones and leaves out a portion. The repertoire includes 83,000 or so clones, about 75% of them detected once, and roughly a tenth sits in the top ten. Specimen: PBMCs. These receptors came from a man aged 25-45 years in good health and CMV-seropositive.

V gene TRBV9 combines with J gene TRBJ2-6; TRBD2 is a possible D gene (5 bases). This CDR3 region has 15 residues. The V end lost 4 bases, the J end lost 2 bases, and 10 bases lay between the germline ends. Germline V gene lookup returns CDR1 SGDLS and CDR2 YYNGEE. CDR3 loop: CASSMRVAGANVLTF. DNA of the CDR3: TGTGCCAGCAGCATGAGGGTTGCTGGGGCCAACGTCCTGACTTTC.

In regard to this clone: Distinct nucleotide sequences in the sample also encode this CDR3. The rearrangement joins TRBV21-1 to TRBJ1-6; the table's D call, TRBD1, was not checked against the DNA. TRBV21-1 is an annotated pseudogene. The CDR3 consists of 18 residues. For the CDR3, the DNA is TGTGCCAGCAGCAAAGCCCGGGACAGGGTGAAGGATAATTCACCCCTCCACTTT. The encoded protein is CASSKARDRVKDNSPLHF.

The rearrangement uses TRBV29-1 and TRBJ2-5; 7 bases align to TRBD2. Losses at the gene ends were 7 bases for V and 2 bases for J; bases not matched to a gene: 10. This CDR3 region has 14 residues. Looked up from germline, CDR1 is SQVTM and CDR2 is ANQGSEA. CDR3 loop: CSAPWGGLQETQYF. The CDR3 nucleotides read TGCAGCGCCCCTTGGGGGGGTCTTCAAGAGACCCAGTACTTC.

As to this clone: One end of the junction varies from germline; a read error may be responsible. The chain recombines TRBV7-3 with TRBJ2-2; TRBD1 is a possible D gene (6 bases). The CDR3 totals 19 residues. Germline V lookup: CDR1 SGHTA, CDR2 FQGTGA. This chain's CDR3 is CASSLHPTGSVLNAGELFF. The CDR3 nucleotides read TGTGCCAGCAGCCTCCACCCAACAGGGTCTGTGTTGAACGCCGGGGAGCTGTTTTTT.

DNA of the CDR3: TGTGCCTGGAGTGTAGGGCTAGCGGGAGGCGGGGAGCTGTTTTTT. Translating gives CAWSVGLAGGGELFF. The rearrangement joins TRBV30 to TRBJ2-2; 11 nucleotides align to TRBD2. This CDR3 comprises 15 residues. CDR1 and CDR2 from the germline V gene are GTSNPN and SVGIG (reference sequence). V gave up 0 bases and J gave up 7 bases; unmatched junction bases: 4.

This clone was observed a handful of times. V gene TRBV5-1 combines with J gene TRBJ2-1; D not certain. The length of the CDR3 is 14 residues. V lost 1 base and J lost 8, with 13 bases in between. The germline gives CDR1 SGHRS, CDR2 YFSETQ. CDR3 residues: CASSLSQARDEQFF. The DNA of the CDR3 is TGCGCCAGCAGCTTGTCTCAGGCGAGAGATGAGCAGTTCTTC. Full variable domain (remainder filled in from reference TRBV5-1 and TRBJ2-1): KAGVTQTPRYLIKTRGQQVTLSCSPISGHRSVSWYQQTPGQGLQFLFEYFSETQRNKGNFPGRFSGRQFSNSRSEMNVSTLELGDSALYLCASSLSQARDEQFFGPGTRLTVL.

The rearrangement links TRBV10-3 to TRBJ1-1; the D gene is possibly TRBD1 (5 bases). The CDR3 runs 13 residues. From germline, CDR1 is ENHRY and CDR2 SYGVKD. The V end lost 4 bases, the J end lost 0 bases, and 6 bases lay between the germline ends. CDR3 sequence: CAISGQMNTEAFF. The CDR3 nucleotides are TGTGCCATCAGTGGACAGATGAACACTGAAGCTTTCTTT.

This clone has just a few counts. This chain links TRBV7-8 with TRBJ1-1, with no clear D. Per the germline V gene, CDR1 is SGHVS and CDR2 is FQNEAQ. This CDR3 is 12 amino acids long. The germline V and J ends were trimmed by 1 base and 6 bases, with 6 bases remaining between them. CDR3 in amino acids: CASSLVGSEAFF. The CDR3 DNA follows: TGTGCCAGCAGCTTAGTCGGTTCTGAAGCTTTCTTT.

This clone appeared once. The V call is TRBV6-1, the J call TRBJ1-5; D ambiguous. Germline V gene data show CDR1 as MNHNS and CDR2 as SASEGT. V was trimmed by 2 bases and J by 2 bases, leaving 10 bases between them. This CDR3 is 15 amino acids long. The CDR3 DNA follows: TGTGCCAGCAGTGAACTCGGGGAGGGCAATCAGCCCCAGCATTTT. Amino acids: CASSELGEGNQPQHF.

The V call is TRBV7-3, the J call TRBJ1-2; the match to TRBD1 covers 7 bases. Per germline, CDR1 SGHTA and CDR2 FQGTGA. CDR3 size: 16 residues. V lost 2 bases to trimming and J lost 6 bases; unmatched junction nucleotides: 12. The CDR3 DNA reads as TGTGCCAGCAGCTTAGGAACAGGGGTGGCTTCGGATGGCTACACCTTC. Translating it yields CASSLGTGVASDGYTF.